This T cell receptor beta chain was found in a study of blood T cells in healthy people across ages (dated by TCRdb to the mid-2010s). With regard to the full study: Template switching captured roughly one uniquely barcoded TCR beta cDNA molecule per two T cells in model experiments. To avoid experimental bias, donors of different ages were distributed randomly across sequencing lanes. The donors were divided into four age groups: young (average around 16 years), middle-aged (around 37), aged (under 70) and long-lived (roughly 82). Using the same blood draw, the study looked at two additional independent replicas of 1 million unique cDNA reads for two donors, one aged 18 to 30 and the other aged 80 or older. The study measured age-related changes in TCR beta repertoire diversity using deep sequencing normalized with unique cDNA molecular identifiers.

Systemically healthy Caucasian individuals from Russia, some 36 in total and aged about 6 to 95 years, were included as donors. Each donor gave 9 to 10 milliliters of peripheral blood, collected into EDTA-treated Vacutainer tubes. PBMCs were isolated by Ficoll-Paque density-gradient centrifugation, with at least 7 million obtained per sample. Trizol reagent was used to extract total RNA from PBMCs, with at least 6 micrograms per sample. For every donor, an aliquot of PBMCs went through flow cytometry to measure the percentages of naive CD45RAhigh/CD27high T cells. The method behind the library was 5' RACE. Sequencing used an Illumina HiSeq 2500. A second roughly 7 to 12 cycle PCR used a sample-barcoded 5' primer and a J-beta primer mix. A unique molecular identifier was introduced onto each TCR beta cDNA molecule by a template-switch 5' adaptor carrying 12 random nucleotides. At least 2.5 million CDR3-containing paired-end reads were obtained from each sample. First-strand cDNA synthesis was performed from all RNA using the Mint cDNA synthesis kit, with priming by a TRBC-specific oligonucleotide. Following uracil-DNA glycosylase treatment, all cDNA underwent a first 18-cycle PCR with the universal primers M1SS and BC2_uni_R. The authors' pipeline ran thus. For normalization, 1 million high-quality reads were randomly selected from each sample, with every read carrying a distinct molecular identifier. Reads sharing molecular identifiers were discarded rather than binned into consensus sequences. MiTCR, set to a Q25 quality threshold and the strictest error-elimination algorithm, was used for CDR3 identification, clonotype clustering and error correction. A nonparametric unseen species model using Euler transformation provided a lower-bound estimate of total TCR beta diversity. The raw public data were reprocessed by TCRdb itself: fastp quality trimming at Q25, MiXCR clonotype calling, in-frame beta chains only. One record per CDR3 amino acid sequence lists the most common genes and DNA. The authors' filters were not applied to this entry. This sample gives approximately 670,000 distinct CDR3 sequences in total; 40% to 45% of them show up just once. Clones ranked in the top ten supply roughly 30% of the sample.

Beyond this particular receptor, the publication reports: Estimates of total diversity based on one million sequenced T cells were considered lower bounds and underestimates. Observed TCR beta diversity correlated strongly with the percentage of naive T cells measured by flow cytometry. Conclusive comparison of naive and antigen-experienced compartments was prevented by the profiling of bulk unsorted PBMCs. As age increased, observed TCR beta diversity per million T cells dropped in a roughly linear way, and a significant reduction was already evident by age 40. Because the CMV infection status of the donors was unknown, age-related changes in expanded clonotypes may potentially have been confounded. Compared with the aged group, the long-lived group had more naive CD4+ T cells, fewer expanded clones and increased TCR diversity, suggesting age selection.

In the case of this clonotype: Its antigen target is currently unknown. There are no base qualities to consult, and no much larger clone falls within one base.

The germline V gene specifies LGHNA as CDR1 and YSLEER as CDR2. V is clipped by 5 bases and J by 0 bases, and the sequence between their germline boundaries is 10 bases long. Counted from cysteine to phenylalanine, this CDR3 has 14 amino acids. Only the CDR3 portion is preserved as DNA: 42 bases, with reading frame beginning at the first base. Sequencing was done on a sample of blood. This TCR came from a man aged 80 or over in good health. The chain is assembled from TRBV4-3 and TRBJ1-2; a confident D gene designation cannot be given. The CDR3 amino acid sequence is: CASSRNGANYGYTF. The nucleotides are TGCGCCAGCAGCAGAAACGGGGCTAACTATGGCTACACCTTC.